This T cell receptor beta chain was obtained from a study of T cell clones after liver transplantation. For the study at large: Graft-donor-reactive sequences were compared with third-party-reactive TCRbeta sequences from pre-transplant mixed lymphocyte reactions. Tolerant meant at least one year fully off immunosuppression without liver enzymes above twice normal.

Study-wide results and limits: The donor-reactive repertoire was only partly measurable in a couple of subjects, lacking donor cells.

Comment on this clone: Its antigen remains unidentified.

This table comes from immunoSEQ multiplex PCR, and its TCRdb copy is limited to in-frame clones, with some not included. The sample carries around 20,000 clones, approximately 88% recorded once. The CDR3 has 15 residues. The ends were cut back, 4 bases at V and 2 bases at J, with 15 bases in the middle. CDR1 and CDR2 from the germline V gene are MNHEY and SVGAGI. The sample consisted of CD8+ T cells from blood, taken before liver transplant. This clonotype was sampled from a human donor who received a liver transplant. This chain links TRBV6-5 with TRBJ2-7, with D possibly TRBD2 on 5 matching bases. CDR3 residues: CASSWGPRETYEQYF. DNA of the CDR3: TGTGCCAGCAGTTGGGGTCCTAGGGAGACCTACGAGCAGTACTTC.